The T cell receptor (beta chain) under discussion was sequenced for a study of technical replicates of blood from four donors. After removal of 3 bases from V and 7 bases from J, the junction contained 8 bases not matched to a gene. Germline V gives CDR1 SGDLS, CDR2 YYNGEE. The CDR3 has 15 residues. Sequencing was performed with immunoSEQ multiplex PCR; in TCRdb, only in-frame clones are kept and a portion is missing. The sample carries around 68,000 clones, 95% to 97% recorded once. The V call is TRBV9, the J call TRBJ2-1; 9 bases align to TRBD1. What was sequenced was T cells isolated from PBMCs. This TCR came from a human donor in good health. The CDR3 DNA reads as TGTGCCAGCAGCGGCCGGGACAGGGTCGATAATGAGCAGTTCTTC. Protein sequence: CASSGRDRVDNEQFF.